Listed below are T cell receptor beta chains from one sample, sequenced in a study of blood T cell repertoires in COVID-19. TCRdb's table, derived via immunoSEQ multiplex PCR, lists solely in-frame clones and lacks some. The data contain roughly 140,000 clones, roughly 88% of them singletons. The sequencing sample was made of peripheral blood. These receptor sequences come from a human donor in a cohort sampled during active COVID-19. Both conserved end residues are part of each CDR3. Each record gives: J gene, V gene, clone size, D gene, CDR3 protein, CDR3 DNA. D genes are given only for firm matches. The listing skips clone size in some rows; elsewhere it reads once, few, many or a size class.

>TRBJ1-4|TRBV30|NA|NA
CACYNANEKLFF
TGTGCCTGTTACAACGCTAATGAAAAACTGTTTTTT
>TRBJ1-1|TRBV12-3/TRBV12-4|NA|TRBD1
CASRGTGNTEAFF
TGTGCCAGCAGGGGGACAGGGAACACTGAAGCTTTCTTT
>TRBJ2-1|TRBV28|NA|TRBD2
CASSLSGRGEQFF
TGTGCCAGCAGCCTCTCGGGGAGGGGTGAGCAGTTCTTC
>TRBJ1-2|TRBV6-5|NA|TRBD1
CASTLQGARNYGYTF
TGTGCCAGCACCCTTCAGGGGGCGCGGAACTATGGCTACACCTTC
>TRBJ1-1|TRBV4-1|NA|TRBD1
CASSQPLLIRDRGTEAFF
TGCGCCAGCAGCCAACCCCTCCTAATCAGGGACAGGGGGACTGAAGCTTTCTTT
>TRBJ2-4|TRBV3-1/TRBV3-2|NA|NA
CASSQGDSQIQYF
TGTGCCAGCAGCCAAGGAGACAGCCAGATTCAGTACTTC
>TRBJ1-2|TRBV10-3|NA|TRBD1
CAISDPDREYGYTF
TGTGCCATCAGTGACCCAGACAGGGAGTATGGCTACACCTTC
>TRBJ1-1|TRBV5-8|NA|NA
CASSFAGQLNTEAFF
TGTGCCAGCAGCTTTGCGGGCCAACTCAACACTGAAGCTTTCTTT
>TRBJ1-2|TRBV27|NA|NA
CASSLNRANYGYTF
TGTGCCAGCAGTTTAAACAGGGCAAACTATGGCTACACCTTC
>TRBJ1-5|TRBV2|NA|TRBD1
CASSVGQGAQGQPQHF
TGTGCCAGCAGTGTGGGACAGGGGGCGCAGGGTCAGCCCCAGCATTTT
>TRBJ2-1|TRBV10-3|NA|NA
CAISESAASSSYNEQFF
TGTGCCATCAGTGAGTCAGCCGCAAGTAGCTCCTACAATGAGCAGTTCTTC
>TRBJ2-1|TRBV25-1|NA|TRBD2
CASSELGRGEQFF
TGTGCCAGCAGTGAATTGGGGAGGGGTGAGCAGTTCTTC
>TRBJ1-1|TRBV27|NA|NA
CASSLRRDANTEAFF
TGTGCCAGCAGTTTAAGGAGGGACGCGAACACTGAAGCTTTCTTT
>TRBJ1-1|TRBV27|NA|NA
CASRLYRESHTEAFF
TGTGCCAGCAGGTTATACAGGGAAAGTCACACTGAAGCTTTCTTT
>TRBJ2-7|TRBV6-2/TRBV6-3|NA|TRBD1
CASSSTRTGTGYEQYF
TGTGCCAGCAGTTCGACGAGAACAGGGACAGGCTACGAGCAGTACTTC
>TRBJ2-3|TRBV6-5|NA|TRBD1
CASSYSWTGRTDTQYF
TGTGCCAGCAGTTACTCTTGGACAGGGCGCACAGATACGCAGTATTTT
>TRBJ1-4|TRBV19|NA|TRBD1
CASRATGGIREKLFF
TGTGCCAGTAGGGCTACAGGGGGCATTAGAGAAAAACTGTTTTTT
>TRBJ2-7|TRBV4-3|NA|NA
CASSQEPGQGGDEQYF
TGCGCCAGCAGCCAAGAGCCCGGCCAGGGGGGTGACGAGCAGTACTTC
>TRBJ1-1|TRBV11-2|NA|NA
CASSLGGANTEAFF
TGTGCCAGCAGCTTAGGTGGGGCGAACACTGAAGCTTTCTTT
>TRBJ2-4|TRBV15|NA|NA
CATSGRDNVRIQYF
TGTGCCACCAGCGGCCGGGACAATGTGCGCATTCAGTACTTC
>TRBJ1-3|TRBV7-2|NA|NA
CASSPSSFGSGNTIYF
TGTGCCAGCAGCCCGTCCTCGTTCGGTTCTGGAAACACCATATATTTT
>TRBJ2-3|TRBV7-6|NA|TRBD1
CASSLASQGGTQYF
TGTGCCAGCAGCTTAGCCTCACAGGGGGGTACGCAGTATTTT
>TRBJ1-5|TRBV10-3|NA|TRBD1
CAISWDRDEYRNQPQHF
TGTGCCATCAGTTGGGACAGGGACGAATATCGCAATCAGCCCCAGCATTTT
>TRBJ2-7|TRBV6-5|NA|TRBD1
CASSYDRGVPYEQYF
TGTGCCAGCAGTTACGACAGGGGAGTGCCCTACGAGCAGTACTTC
>TRBJ2-3|TRBV7-3|NA|TRBD2
CASSSSGGKRVDTQYF
TGTGCCAGCAGCTCCAGCGGGGGGAAAAGGGTAGATACGCAGTATTTT
>TRBJ2-7|TRBV6-5|NA|NA
CASSLTGQTYEQYF
TGTGCCAGCAGTCTCACAGGACAAACCTACGAGCAGTACTTC
>TRBJ1-1|TRBV6-5|NA|TRBD1
CASSPGQGFTEAFF
TGTGCCAGCAGTCCTGGACAGGGTTTCACTGAAGCTTTCTTT
>TRBJ1-6|TRBV12-3/TRBV12-4|NA|TRBD1
CASSTGQGLALHF
TGTGCCAGCAGCACGGGACAGGGTTTGGCCCTCCACTTT
>TRBJ2-3|TRBV9|NA|NA
CASSGVRGDTQYF
TGTGCCAGCAGCGGTGTACGGGGAGATACGCAGTATTTT
>TRBJ1-6|TRBV3-1/TRBV3-2|NA|NA
CASSQTRGQYNSPLHF
TGTGCCAGCAGCCAGACCCGAGGACAGTATAATTCACCCCTCCACTTT
>TRBJ2-7|TRBV7-2|NA|NA
CASSLVLEFESYEQYF
TGTGCCAGCAGCTTAGTTCTTGAGTTTGAATCCTACGAGCAGTACTTC
>TRBJ1-2|TRBV5-5|NA|NA
CASSLGSGPYGYTF
TGTGCCAGCAGCTTGGGCTCAGGGCCCTATGGCTACACCTTC
>TRBJ2-2|TRBV6-5|NA|NA
CASSQGPGELFF
TGTGCCAGCAGCCAGGGTCCCGGGGAGCTGTTTTTT
>TRBJ2-2|TRBV18|NA|TRBD1
CASSPPRGQGSPGELFF
TGTGCCAGCTCACCACCGCGGGGACAGGGGAGCCCCGGGGAGCTGTTTTTT
>TRBJ2-7|TRBV5-4|once|NA
CASSSFDRPYEQYF
TGTGCCAGCAGTTCCTTTGACAGACCCTACGAGCAGTACTTC
>TRBJ2-3|TRBV27|NA|TRBD2
CASSLLYLGLAGGGTQYF
TGTGCCAGCAGTTTACTATACCTTGGACTAGCGGGGGGTGGTACGCAGTATTTT